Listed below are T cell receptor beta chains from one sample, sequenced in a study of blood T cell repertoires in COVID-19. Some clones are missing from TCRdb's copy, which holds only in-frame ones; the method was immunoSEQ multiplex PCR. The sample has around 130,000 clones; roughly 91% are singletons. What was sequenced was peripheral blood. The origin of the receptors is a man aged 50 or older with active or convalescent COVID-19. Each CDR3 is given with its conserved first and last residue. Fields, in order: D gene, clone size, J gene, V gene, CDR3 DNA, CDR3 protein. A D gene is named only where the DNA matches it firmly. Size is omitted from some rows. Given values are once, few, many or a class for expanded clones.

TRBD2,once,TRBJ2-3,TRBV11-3,TGTGCCAGCAGCTTTAGCGGGAGGGCCGGGGATACGCAGTATTTT,CASSFSGRAGDTQYF
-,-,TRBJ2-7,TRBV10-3,TGTGCCATCAAAGGTAGCGCGACCTACGAGCAGTACTTC,CAIKGSATYEQYF
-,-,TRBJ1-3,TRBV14,TGTGCCAGCAGCCAAGGAGCGGGAGTGGGCTCTGGAAACACCATATATTTT,CASSQGAGVGSGNTIYF
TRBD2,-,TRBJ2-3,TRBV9,TGTGCCAGCAGCCCAGGGACTAGCGGGAGCGCAGATACGCAGTATTTT,CASSPGTSGSADTQYF
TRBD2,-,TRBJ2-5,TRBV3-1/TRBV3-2,TGTGCCAGCAGCCAACTAGCGGGGGGAATTCAAGAGACCCAGTACTTC,CASSQLAGGIQETQYF
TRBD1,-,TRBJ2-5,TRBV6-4,TGTGCCAGCAGTGATTATGGGACAGGGCCAGAGACCCAGTACTTC,CASSDYGTGPETQYF
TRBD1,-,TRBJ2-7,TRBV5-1,TGCGCCAGCAGCTCGGGACAGGGGGTGGGCGAGCAGTACTTC,CASSSGQGVGEQYF
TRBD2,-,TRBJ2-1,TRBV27,TGTGCCAGCGGGGGACTAGCGGGAGTTGGATTGGGCAATGAGCAGTTCTTC,CASGGLAGVGLGNEQFF
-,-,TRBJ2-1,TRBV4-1,TGCGCCAGCAGCCAAGTTGGGGAGTTCCGCAATGAGCAGTTCTTC,CASSQVGEFRNEQFF
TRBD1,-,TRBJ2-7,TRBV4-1,TGCGCCAGCAGCCAAGTGGGACAGGTGATCGGCGAGCAGTACTTC,CASSQVGQVIGEQYF
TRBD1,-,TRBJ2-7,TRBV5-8,TGTGCCAGCAGCTTGGAGCAGGGGGTAGGTTCTGTCGAGCAGTACTTC,CASSLEQGVGSVEQYF
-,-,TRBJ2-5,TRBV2,TGTGCCACCTCAGGGAGGGGGAGAGAGACCCAGTACTTC,CATSGRGRETQYF
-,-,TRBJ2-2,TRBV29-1,TGCAGCGTCGGACAGTTTTTGAGGACCGGGGAGCTGTTTTTT,CSVGQFLRTGELFF
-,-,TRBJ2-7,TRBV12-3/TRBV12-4,TGTGCCAGCAGTTTTGCCAGGGCCTACGAGCAGTACTTC,CASSFARAYEQYF
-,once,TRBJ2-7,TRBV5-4,TGTGCCAGCAGCTTGGGACCAGGAGGTGCGGACGAGCAGTACTTC,CASSLGPGGADEQYF
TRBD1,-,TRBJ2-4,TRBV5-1,TGCGCCAGCAGCTCCGGGACAGGGTTGGCCAAAAACATTCAGTACTTC,CASSSGTGLAKNIQYF
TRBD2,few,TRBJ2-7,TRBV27,TGTGCCAGCAGCCCCTGGACTAGCGGGGGGATAAGCTCCTACGAGCAGTACTTC,CASSPWTSGGISSYEQYF
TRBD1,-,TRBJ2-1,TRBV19,TGTGCCAGTAGTTTAGAGGGACAGGGAGGGGATGAGCAGTTCTTC,CASSLEGQGGDEQFF
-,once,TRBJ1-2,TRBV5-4,TGTGCCAGCAGCGACTCCCAGGGAGGGGCCTATGGCTACACCTTC,CASSDSQGGAYGYTF
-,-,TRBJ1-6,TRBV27,TGTGCCAGCAGCTATGGTAAAACAGTTGCTTATAATTCACCCCTCCACTTT,CASSYGKTVAYNSPLHF
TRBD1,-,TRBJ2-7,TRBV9,TGTGCCAGCAGCGTAGCGGAAGGGGGACAGTACTACGAGCAGTACTTC,CASSVAEGGQYYEQYF
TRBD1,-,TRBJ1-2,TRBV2,TGTGCCAGCAGGGTGGGACAGGAGGTCTACACCTTC,CASRVGQEVYTF
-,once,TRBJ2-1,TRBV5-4,TGTGCCAGCAGCTCCCTCAGGGGTAGTGAGCAGTTCTTC,CASSSLRGSEQFF
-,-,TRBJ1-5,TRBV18,TGTGCCAGCTCACAAACAGGTAATCAGCCCCAGCATTTT,CASSQTGNQPQHF
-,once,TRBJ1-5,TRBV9,TGTGCCAGCAGCGTAGAAGGGGGAGAGGGCAATCAGCCCCAGCATTTT,CASSVEGGEGNQPQHF
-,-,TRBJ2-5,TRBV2,TGTGCCAGTAAGCCTAACCCTAATCAAGAGACCCAGTACTTC,CASKPNPNQETQYF
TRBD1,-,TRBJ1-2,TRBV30,TGTGCCTGGAGTGTATTCGACAGGGGAAACTATGGCTACACCTTC,CAWSVFDRGNYGYTF
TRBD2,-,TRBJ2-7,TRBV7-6,TGTGCCAGCAGCTTAGGCGGGGGGGTCGGCTACGAGCAGTACTTC,CASSLGGGVGYEQYF
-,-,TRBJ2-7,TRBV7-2,TGTGCCAGCAGCCTTATTGCGGGGAGACCCGATACCTACGAGCAGTACTTC,CASSLIAGRPDTYEQYF